This T cell receptor beta chain was sequenced for a study of shared clonotypes between healthy human individuals. CD45RO-negative, CCR7-selected cells formed the naive CD8 fraction, which excluded terminally differentiated effector memory CD45RA+ cells. Study results and limitations: Relative to clonotypes present in all four donors, those not shared had lower generation probabilities. Among donors, sharing of clonotypes was expected to be affected by sequencing depth.

Profiling relied on immunoSEQ multiplex PCR, and the TCRdb table lists in-frame clones only, not all of them. There are 1.5 million to 2.5 million clones in the sample; approximately 94% occur only once, and roughly 1% lies in the top ten. About this clone: What it recognizes is unknown. This CDR3 is also generated by other DNA sequences in the sample.

V was clipped by 8 bases and J by 1 base; unmatched bases: 5. The CDR3 is 13 amino acids. Germline V lookup: CDR1 MGHDK, CDR2 SYGVNS. What was sequenced was naive CD8+ T cells sorted from blood. The chain links TRBV25-1 to TRBJ2-7; 7 bases line up with TRBD1. The sequence was collected from a man younger than 30 in good health. The CDR3 here is CASRMTGSYEQYF. The CDR3 DNA reads TGTGCCAGCCGTATGACAGGGTCCTACGAGCAGTACTTC.